This T cell receptor beta chain was captured in a study of blood T cell repertoires in COVID-19. Study context: Italy, Spain and the United States were the sources of the convalescent and acute COVID-19 samples. T cells, B-cell-depleted T cells, or PBMCs provided the cDNA or gDNA that served as material.

Germline lookup yields CDR1 SGHDT and CDR2 YYEEEE. This CDR3 is 16 amino acids long. With 4 bases clipped from V and 0 bases from J, the junction kept 7 bases outside the gene matches. Assay: immunoSEQ multiplex PCR; the TCRdb copy retains only in-frame clones and omits some. The repertoire consists of about 210,000 clones, with more than 75% occurring once and the leading ten covering roughly 6.4%. This TCR was sampled from a man between 60 and 70 years old who had recovered from COVID-19. The sequenced sample was peripheral blood. The chain links TRBV5-6 to TRBJ1-3; the match to TRBD1 covers 7 bases. CDR3 nucleotides: TGTGCCAGCAGCGGCACCAGGGGGTACTCTGGAAACACCATATATTTT. Translating gives CASSGTRGYSGNTIYF.